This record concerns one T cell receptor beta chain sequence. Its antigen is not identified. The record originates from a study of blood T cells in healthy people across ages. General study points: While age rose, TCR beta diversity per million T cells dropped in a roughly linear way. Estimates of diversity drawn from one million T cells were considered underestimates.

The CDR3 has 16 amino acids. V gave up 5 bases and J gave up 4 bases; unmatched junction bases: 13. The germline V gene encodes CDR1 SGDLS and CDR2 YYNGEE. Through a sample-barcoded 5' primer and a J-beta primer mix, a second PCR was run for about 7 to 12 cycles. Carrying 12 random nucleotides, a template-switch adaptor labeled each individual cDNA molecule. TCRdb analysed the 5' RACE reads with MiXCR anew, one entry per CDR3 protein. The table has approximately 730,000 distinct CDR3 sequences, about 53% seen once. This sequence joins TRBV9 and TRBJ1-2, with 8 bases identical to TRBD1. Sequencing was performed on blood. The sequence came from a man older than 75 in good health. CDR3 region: CASREASGTGTYGYTF. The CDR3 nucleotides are TGTGCCAGCAGGGAGGCCTCCGGGACAGGAACCTATGGCTACACCTTC.